This passage covers 2 T cell receptor beta chains from one sample sequenced in a study of blood T cell repertoires in COVID-19. The method was immunoSEQ multiplex PCR; TCRdb's version includes in-frame clones alone and lacks a portion of them. The data show more than 400,000 clones, roughly 85% seen once. What was sequenced was peripheral blood. Every receptor here comes from a human donor in a cohort sampled during active COVID-19.

The gene calls are TRBV28 and TRBJ2-7, with 11 positions matching TRBD2. The CDR3 is 15 amino acids. Germline trimming cut 6 bases from V and 6 bases from J; bases unmatched to any gene: 10. CDR1 and CDR2 (germline): MDHEN, SYDVKM. CDR3 DNA: TGTGCCAGCAGCTCAACTAGCGGGAGTCGGAGCGAGCAGTACTTC. Protein sequence: CASSSTSGSRSEQYF.

The chain is built from TRBV15 and TRBJ1-5; 7 bases are a match to TRBD1. The CDR3 is 15 amino acids. From germline, CDR1 is LNHNV and CDR2 YYDKDF (reference sequence). V lost 3 bases, J lost 6 bases, and 8 bases stayed unmatched. The CDR3 region is CATSSGLDRLQPQHF. As DNA, the CDR3 is TGTGCCACCAGCAGTGGTCTGGACAGGCTTCAGCCCCAGCATTTT.